This is a list of T cell receptor beta chains from one sample in a study of blood T cell repertoires in COVID-19. The data were produced by immunoSEQ multiplex PCR, yet TCRdb's version contains in-frame clones alone and is incomplete. The table records approximately 70,000 clones, 70% to 90% of them present only once. The sample was peripheral blood. Receptor source: a human donor in a cohort sampled during active COVID-19. The CDR3 runs from the conserved cysteine through the conserved F or W. A D gene is named only where the DNA matches it firmly. The size entry is marked missing in some rows and otherwise reads once, few, many or a size class.

j_call,v_call,clone_size,d_call,cdr3_aa,cdr3_nt
TRBJ2-5,TRBV2,once,.,CASTSRGETQYF,TGTGCCAGCACTTCGAGAGGGGAGACCCAGTACTTC
TRBJ2-5,TRBV11-2,.,TRBD2,CASSFYSGGGGETQYF,TGTGCCAGCAGCTTTTATAGCGGGGGAGGGGGGGAGACCCAGTACTTC
TRBJ1-4,TRBV9,.,.,CASSPPGTGSSEKLFF,TGTGCCAGCAGCCCCCCGGGAACAGGGAGCTCTGAAAAACTGTTTTTT
TRBJ2-7,TRBV28,.,TRBD2,CASTIGGEGSHEQYF,TGTGCCAGCACCATTGGGGGGGAGGGTAGTCACGAGCAGTACTTC
TRBJ2-3,TRBV7-9,.,.,CASSLVPMSVDTQYF,TGTGCCAGCAGCTTAGTCCCCATGAGCGTAGATACGCAGTATTTT
TRBJ2-1,TRBV7-9,few,.,CASSRLGGAEEQFF,TGTGCCAGCAGCCGGCTCGGGGGAGCGGAAGAGCAGTTCTTC
TRBJ2-1,TRBV18,.,TRBD2,CASSPPGLAGGLVDEQFF,TGTGCCAGCTCACCACCGGGACTAGCGGGAGGGCTGGTTGATGAGCAGTTCTTC
TRBJ1-6,TRBV28,.,TRBD1,CASSTGQGDNSPLHF,TGTGCCAGCAGTACCGGGCAGGGGGATAATTCACCCCTCCACTTT
TRBJ2-5,TRBV11-3,.,TRBD2,CASSQDLAGVGVGETQYF,TGTGCCAGCAGCCAGGACCTAGCGGGAGTGGGGGTCGGGGAGACCCAGTACTTC
TRBJ1-1,TRBV5-1,.,.,CASFSDSNMNTEAFF,TGCGCCAGCTTCTCGGACAGCAACATGAACACTGAAGCTTTCTTT
TRBJ1-4,TRBV19,.,TRBD1,CASSPGQGNEKLFF,TGTGCCAGTAGTCCGGGACAGGGTAATGAAAAACTGTTTTTT
TRBJ2-2,TRBV10-1,.,TRBD2,CASSGGSGPTGELFF,TGCGCCAGCAGTGGTGGTAGCGGGCCGACCGGGGAGCTGTTTTTT
TRBJ2-7,TRBV10-3,.,.,CAISEGTGSYEQYF,TGTGCCATCAGTGAGGGTACAGGCTCCTACGAGCAGTACTTC
TRBJ2-5,TRBV7-2,once,TRBD1,CASSSGQGWQETQYF,TGTGCCAGCAGCTCAGGACAGGGGTGGCAAGAGACCCAGTACTTC
TRBJ2-3,TRBV5-4,.,TRBD1,CAGARDSFTDTQYF,TGTGCCGGCGCCCGGGACAGCTTCACAGATACGCAGTATTTT
TRBJ2-7,TRBV11-2,.,TRBD2,CASSPGTSVYYEQYF,TGTGCCAGCAGCCCCGGGACTAGCGTGTACTACGAGCAGTACTTC
TRBJ1-4,TRBV28,.,.,CASSFAGEGKLFF,TGTGCCAGCAGTTTTGCAGGGGAGGGAAAACTGTTTTTT
TRBJ2-2,TRBV19,.,TRBD1,CASAPGQGSANTGELFF,TGTGCCAGTGCTCCGGGACAGGGCTCAGCGAACACCGGGGAGCTGTTTTTT
TRBJ2-1,TRBV29-1,.,.,CSVDTVGANEQFF,TGCAGCGTTGATACGGTGGGGGCCAATGAGCAGTTCTTC
TRBJ2-3,TRBV5-1,.,TRBD2,CASSLAASGDTQYF,TGCGCCAGCAGCTTGGCCGCTAGCGGAGATACGCAGTATTTT
TRBJ2-3,TRBV3-1/TRBV3-2,.,TRBD2,CASSQLRAGGPRAQYF,TGTGCCAGCAGCCAACTTCGAGCGGGAGGGCCTCGGGCGCAGTATTTT
TRBJ2-3,TRBV6-5,once,.,CASEKGDTQYF,TGTGCCAGCGAGAAGGGGGATACGCAGTATTTT
TRBJ2-1,TRBV19,.,.,CASSGGFTEQFF,TGTGCCAGTAGTGGAGGGTTTACTGAGCAGTTCTTC
TRBJ1-6,TRBV9,.,TRBD1,CASSAEDRYNSPLHF,TGTGCCAGCAGCGCTGAGGACAGGTATAATTCACCCCTCCACTTT
TRBJ2-1,TRBV7-2,.,TRBD1,CASSLAPGQGTSYNEQFF,TGTGCCAGCAGCTTAGCACCGGGACAGGGGACTTCCTACAATGAGCAGTTCTTC
TRBJ2-1,TRBV28,.,TRBD2,CASSLRSKREGQFF,TGTGCCAGCAGTTTACGCAGTAAGCGGGAAGGGCAGTTCTTC
TRBJ2-1,TRBV7-2,.,TRBD2,CASSRLLAGGSYNEQFF,TGTGCCAGCAGCCGGTTACTAGCGGGAGGCTCCTACAATGAGCAGTTCTTC
TRBJ1-2,TRBV19,.,.,CASTQQGGGDSYGYTF,TGTGCCAGTACCCAACAAGGGGGAGGGGACTCGTATGGCTACACCTTC
TRBJ1-5,TRBV13,.,.,CASSVSGYGNQPQHF,TGTGCCAGCAGCGTCAGCGGCTATGGCAATCAGCCCCAGCATTTT
TRBJ1-2,TRBV6-5,.,.,CASLREGYDYGYTF,TGTGCCAGCCTCAGGGAAGGGTACGACTATGGCTACACCTTC
TRBJ2-1,TRBV5-1,.,TRBD2,CASSLGLAGGQGEQFF,TGCGCCAGCAGCTTGGGACTAGCGGGAGGGCAAGGTGAGCAGTTCTTC
TRBJ1-5,TRBV19,.,TRBD1,CASSMRGQGISPQHF,TGTGCCAGTAGTATGAGGGGACAGGGGATCAGTCCCCAGCATTTT
TRBJ2-5,TRBV24-1,.,TRBD2,CATSELLAGGRRVGETQYF,TGTGCCACCAGTGAGTTACTAGCGGGAGGTCGGAGGGTAGGAGAGACCCAGTACTTC
TRBJ2-7,TRBV9,.,.,CASSVGAVSSYEQYF,TGTGCCAGCAGCGTTGGGGCCGTGTCCTCCTACGAGCAGTACTTC
TRBJ1-4,TRBV27,.,.,CASSLFHSKDEKLFF,TGTGCCAGCAGTTTATTTCACAGTAAGGATGAAAAACTGTTTTTT
TRBJ2-1,TRBV19,.,TRBD2,CASSIDGTSGGPFYNEQFF,TGTGCCAGTAGTATAGATGGGACTAGCGGGGGACCCTTCTACAATGAGCAGTTCTTC
TRBJ2-7,TRBV19,.,TRBD1,CASSASTGFYEQYF,TGTGCCAGTAGTGCTTCGACAGGGTTCTACGAGCAGTACTTC
TRBJ1-5,TRBV2,.,TRBD1,CASSEQGGQPQHF,TGTGCCAGCAGTGAACAGGGGGGTCAGCCCCAGCATTTT
TRBJ2-3,TRBV5-1,.,.,CASSFIPSASTDTQYF,TGCGCCAGCAGCTTCATCCCTAGCGCAAGCACAGATACGCAGTATTTT
TRBJ1-2,TRBV5-4,.,TRBD1,CASSSGTEYYGYTF,TGTGCCAGCAGCTCAGGGACAGAGTACTATGGCTACACCTTC
TRBJ2-5,TRBV5-1,.,.,CASSLATHPQETQYF,TGCGCCAGCAGCTTGGCCACACACCCGCAAGAGACCCAGTACTTC
TRBJ2-2,TRBV19,.,TRBD1,CASSIQDRAFTNTGELFF,TGTGCCAGTAGTATACAAGACAGGGCCTTTACGAACACCGGGGAGCTGTTTTTT
TRBJ1-2,TRBV6-5,.,.,CASSGVGLPRYGYTF,TGTGCCAGCAGCGGGGTCGGGCTCCCTCGCTATGGCTACACCTTC
TRBJ1-4,TRBV6-5,.,.,CASSASGQGIGKLFF,TGTGCCAGCAGCGCTTCAGGCCAAGGAATTGGAAAACTGTTTTTT
TRBJ1-4,TRBV28,.,.,CASSLYFQGSQKFATNEKLFF,TGTGCCAGCAGTTTATACTTCCAGGGGAGCCAGAAATTTGCAACTAATGAAAAACTGTTTTTT
TRBJ2-1,TRBV19,.,TRBD2,CASSSGGSLNEQFF,TGTGCCAGTAGTAGCGGCGGGAGTTTGAATGAGCAGTTCTTC
TRBJ2-1,TRBV6-5,.,TRBD2,CASRPSSGSGNEQFF,TGTGCCAGCAGGCCGTCTAGCGGGAGCGGCAATGAGCAGTTCTTC
TRBJ2-5,TRBV11-2,.,TRBD2,CASRTSGRDVQYF,TGTGCCAGCCGGACTAGCGGAAGAGATGTCCAGTACTTC
TRBJ2-5,TRBV7-9,.,.,CASSFGRGRETQYF,TGTGCCAGCAGCTTCGGCAGGGGAAGGGAGACCCAGTACTTC
TRBJ1-6,TRBV3-1/TRBV3-2,.,.,CASSQGPGGFSPLHF,TGTGCCAGCAGCCAGGGACCCGGGGGGTTTTCACCCCTCCACTTT
TRBJ2-6,TRBV6-1,.,.,CASSDMLGLLLTEGANVLTF,TGTGCCAGCAGTGATATGCTCGGACTCTTGCTTACGGAAGGGGCCAACGTCCTGACTTTC
TRBJ2-7,TRBV28,.,TRBD1,CASRRQGLEGYEQYF,TGTGCCAGCAGGCGACAGGGGCTAGAGGGCTACGAGCAGTACTTC
TRBJ2-2,TRBV24-1,few,TRBD2,CATSDSSSGSGTGELFF,TGTGCCACCAGTGATTCTTCCAGCGGGAGTGGCACCGGGGAGCTGTTTTTT